The clone carrying this T cell receptor (beta chain) appeared many times. As yet, its antigen is unknown. Trimming cost V 2 bases and J 3 bases, with 16 bases left between them. Germline V gene lookup returns CDR1 MDHEN and CDR2 SYDVKM. This CDR3 region has 17 residues. This specimen comes from a study of early T cells in non-severe SARS-CoV-2 infection. On the study more broadly: The sequenced material was bulk RNA from unsorted whole blood, and its chains were unpaired.

Separate cDNA molecules each had unique molecular identifiers attached to them. TCRdb re-called the 5' RACE reads with MiXCR, one entry per CDR3 protein. The sample yields approximately 74,000 distinct CDR3 sequences, more than 13% seen once. Study observations and caveats: Using VDJdb, the matching emphasized anti-spike CD8 responses while missing private and CD4 specificities.

Source material: whole blood. The chain employs TRBV28 and TRBJ2-2; tentative D call: TRBD1 (6 bases). The TCR originated in an adult who was a healthcare worker with PCR-confirmed SARS-CoV-2 infection or an uninfected control (not recorded which). For the CDR3, the DNA is TGTGCCAGCAGTTTACTCCCCCAGGACAGCTACACCGGGGAGCTGTTTTTT. Amino acid sequence: CASSLLPQDSYTGELFF. Based on the CDR3 plus reference TRBV28 and TRBJ2-2, the full variable domain is DVKVTQSSRYLVKRTGEKVFLECVQDMDHENMFWYRQDPGLGLRLIYFSYDVKMKEKGDIPEGYSVSREKKERFSLILESASTNQTSMYLCASSLLPQDSYTGELFFGEGSRLTVL.